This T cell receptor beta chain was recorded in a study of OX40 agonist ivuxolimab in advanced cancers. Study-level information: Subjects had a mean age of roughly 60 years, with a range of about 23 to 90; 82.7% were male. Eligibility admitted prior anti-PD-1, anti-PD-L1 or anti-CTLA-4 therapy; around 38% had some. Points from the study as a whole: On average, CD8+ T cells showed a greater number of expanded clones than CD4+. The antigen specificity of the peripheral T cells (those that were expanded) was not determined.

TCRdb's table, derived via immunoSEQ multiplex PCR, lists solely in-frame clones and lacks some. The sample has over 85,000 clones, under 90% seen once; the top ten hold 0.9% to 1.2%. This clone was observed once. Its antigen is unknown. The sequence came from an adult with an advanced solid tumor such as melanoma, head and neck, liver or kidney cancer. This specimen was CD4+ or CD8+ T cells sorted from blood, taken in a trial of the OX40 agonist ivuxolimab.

As DNA, the CDR3 is TGTGCCAGCAGCCCTAGCGCGTACACAGATACGCAGTATTTT. Translation gives CASSPSAYTDTQYF. This chain links TRBV4-2 with TRBJ2-3; the D gene is possibly TRBD2 (6 bases). The V gene lost 4 bases and the J gene lost 2 bases, with 10 bases spanning the gap. CDR1 is LGHNA and CDR2 is YNFKEQ in the germline V gene. The CDR3 sequence is 14 residues long.